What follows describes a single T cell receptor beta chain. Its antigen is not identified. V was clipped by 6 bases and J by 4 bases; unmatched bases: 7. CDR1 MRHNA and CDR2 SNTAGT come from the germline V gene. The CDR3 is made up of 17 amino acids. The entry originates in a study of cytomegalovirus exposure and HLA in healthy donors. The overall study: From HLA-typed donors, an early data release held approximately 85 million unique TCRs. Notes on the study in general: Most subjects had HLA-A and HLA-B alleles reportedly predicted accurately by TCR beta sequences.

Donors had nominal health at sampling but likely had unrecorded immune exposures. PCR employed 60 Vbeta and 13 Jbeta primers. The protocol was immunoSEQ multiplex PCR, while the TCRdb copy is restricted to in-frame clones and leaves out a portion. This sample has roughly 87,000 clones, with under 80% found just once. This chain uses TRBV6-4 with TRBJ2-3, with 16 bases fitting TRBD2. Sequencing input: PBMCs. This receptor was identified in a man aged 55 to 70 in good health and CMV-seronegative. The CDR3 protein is CASSEGLAGGPADTQYF. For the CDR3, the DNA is TGTGCCAGCAGCGAGGGACTAGCGGGGGGGCCTGCAGATACGCAGTATTTT.